These 20 T cell receptor beta chains were all obtained from the same sample, sequenced in a study of regulatory T cells in long-lasting Graves disease. Described time point: newly diagnosed GD, antithyroid drugs for less than 3 months. The authors made the TCR library using RNA they extracted from PBMCs. The TCR beta library used iRepertoire HTBI primers with Arm-PCR amplification of CDR3. TCRdb reprocessed the multiplex PCR reads via MiXCR and lists one record per CDR3 protein. The sample has about 620,000 distinct CDR3 sequences, roughly 16% seen once. These same records also appear under a second study, on T cells in Graves' hyperthyroidism and ophthalmopathy.

This specimen was peripheral blood mononuclear cells (PBMCs), taken at new diagnosis, from a patient treated with antithyroid drugs. These receptor sequences come from a woman aged 25 to 45 with Graves disease.

This clonotype was recorded at least ten times. V is TRBV28 and J is TRBJ1-4; D is unresolved. V was cut by 5 bases and J by 11 bases, with 9 bases left in between. Germline V gives CDR1 MDHEN, CDR2 SYDVKM. The CDR3 has 11 amino acids. The CDR3 is CASSQPAKLFF. For the CDR3, the DNA is TGTGCCAGCAGTCAACCGGCCAAACTGTTTTTT.

In its sample, this clonotype was seen many times. The CDR3, as DNA: TGTGCCTGGAACCGAGGACACACAGATACGCAGTATTTT. This codes for CAWNRGHTDTQYF. The rearrangement links TRBV30 to TRBJ2-3; tentative D call: TRBD1 (5 bases). V lost 4 bases to trimming and J lost 2 bases, with 10 bases between them. Germline CDR1 GTSNPN, CDR2 SVGIG (reference sequence). The CDR3 runs to 13 residues.

The chain couples TRBV6-2 or TRBV6-3 to TRBJ2-7; TRBD2 matches 11 bases. J lost 10 bases, V lost 4 bases, and 6 bases had no gene match. Germline lookup yields CDR1 MNHEY and CDR2 SVGEGT. The length of the CDR3 is 13 residues. The CDR3 DNA sequence: TGTGCCAGCAGTTCAACTAGCGGGAGTGGACAGTACTTC. Translation gives CASSSTSGSGQYF.

This clonotype was detected many times. The chain uses TRBV12-3 or TRBV12-4 and TRBJ2-3, with 8 bases that match TRBD1. J was trimmed by 4 bases and V by 4 bases; bases with no gene match: 7. CDR3 size: 15 residues. The CDR3 nucleotides read TGTGCCAGCAGTTCCCGGACAGGGTTGTCAGATACGCAGTATTTT. This gives the protein CASSSRTGLSDTQYF.

The CDR3 spells CASSEALAGAREQYF. As DNA, the CDR3 is TGTGCCAGCAGTGAAGCGCTAGCGGGAGCAAGGGAGCAGTACTTC. The rearrangement links TRBV6-1 to TRBJ2-7, with 10 bases that match TRBD2. There are 15 residues in the CDR3. The germline V gene has CDR1 MNHNS and CDR2 SASEGT. The V segment lost 0 bases and the J segment 7 bases; nucleotides outside the gene matches: 6.

Many counts were recorded for this clonotype. This rearrangement joins TRBV27 to TRBJ1-4, with 10 positions matching TRBD1. The CDR3 totals 14 residues. V was clipped by 5 bases and J by 10 bases; unmatched bases: 7. In germline, CDR1 is MNHEY, CDR2 SMNVEV (reference sequence). The CDR3 reads CASSPTRTGGKLFF. The CDR3, as DNA: TGTGCCAGCAGTCCTACTCGGACAGGGGGAAAACTGTTTTTT.

In this sample, this clonotype turned up a few times. The rearrangement joins TRBV5-1 to TRBJ2-1, with a possible D match to TRBD2 (6 bases). CDR1 is SGHRS, CDR2 YFSETQ, per germline. This CDR3 is built from 17 residues. The ends were cut back, 4 bases at V and 0 bases at J, with 17 bases in the middle. The CDR3 sequence: CASSTHGGESSYNEQFF. The CDR3 DNA reads TGCGCCAGCAGCACGCACGGCGGGGAGAGCTCCTACAATGAGCAGTTCTTC.

This clonotype was observed at least ten times. The rearrangement links TRBV7-2 to TRBJ1-2, with 9 bases matching TRBD1. The CDR3 is made up of 15 amino acids. Germline-derived CDR1 and CDR2 are SGHTA and FQGNSA. Germline trimming cut 1 base from V and 5 bases from J; bases unmatched to any gene: 5. CDR3 in DNA: TGTGCCAGCAGCTTAGTGAGTGGACAGGGGTATGGCTACACCTTC. It codes for CASSLVSGQGYGYTF.

J is TRBJ2-3 and V is TRBV7-2; TRBD1 or TRBD2 may be the D gene (5 bases each). V dropped 6 bases and J dropped 8 bases, with 15 bases sitting between them. CDR3 size: 13 residues. Germline V gene data show CDR1 as SGHTA and CDR2 as FQGNSA. The CDR3 loop reads CASSPRGFGTQYF. CDR3 in DNA: TGTGCCAGCAGTCCGAGGGGATTTGGTACGCAGTATTTT.

This clonotype was picked up many times. The gene calls are TRBV20-1 and TRBJ2-1; no reliable D call. The CDR3 spans 10 residues. The germline V and J ends were trimmed by 1 base and 9 bases, with 4 bases remaining between them. Germline values: CDR1 DFQATT, CDR2 SNEGSKA (reference sequence). The DNA for the CDR3 is TGCAGTGCTAGAGTATTTGAGCAGTTCTTC. As protein: CSARVFEQFF.

Points on this clonotype: This may come from a read error, since a much larger clone is one base off. The V and J genes are TRBV10-3 and TRBJ2-7; 7 bases agree with TRBD2. The germline V gene encodes CDR1 ENHRY and CDR2 SYGVKD. V lost 8 bases, J lost 2 bases, and 9 bases stayed unmatched. The CDR3 is 14 amino acids. DNA for the CDR3: TGTGCCATCGGTGGGCTGAGCGGGGCCTACGAGCAGTACTTC. Translating it yields CAIGGLSGAYEQYF.

This clonotype was counted only a few times. This chain connects TRBV30 to TRBJ1-3, with D unclear. Germline V CDR1 and CDR2: GTSNPN, SVGIG (reference sequence). CDR3 length: 16 residues. V dropped 3 bases and J dropped 5 bases, with 20 bases sitting between them. The CDR3 coding sequence is TGTGCCTGGAGCATCGGGAAGTTATGGGATAGAAACACCATATATTTT. It is translated as CAWSIGKLWDRNTIYF.

There are a few counts of this clonotype. The chain combines TRBV12-3 or TRBV12-4 with TRBJ1-4, with 11 bases fitting TRBD1. This CDR3 spans 13 amino acids. Trimming took 4 bases from V and 10 from J; bases not matched to a gene: 2. CDR3 amino acids: CASSSGQGAKLFF. The CDR3 DNA reads as TGTGCCAGCAGTTCAGGACAGGGGGCAAAACTGTTTTTT.

The chain carries TRBV20-1 and TRBJ2-7, with D tentatively TRBD2 (6 bases). This CDR3 is 14 amino acids long. The ends were cut back, 6 bases at V and 2 bases at J, with 17 bases in the middle. Germline CDR1 is DFQATT and CDR2 is SNEGSKA (reference sequence). CDR3 region: CSATIFRGTYEQYF. CDR3 DNA sequence: TGCAGTGCCACGATCTTTCGGGGGACCTACGAGCAGTACTTC.

This clonotype was observed many times. This rearrangement joins TRBV7-3 to TRBJ1-2; possible D gene TRBD1, 6 bases. This CDR3 spans 20 amino acids. From germline, CDR1 is SGHTA and CDR2 FQGTGA. Trimming left V 1 base short and J 8 bases short, with 32 bases between. The CDR3 DNA reads TGTGCCAGCAGCTTAAAGGGGGGATTCACCTACCCTATGGCTACTCCAGGCTACACCTTC. The encoded protein is CASSLKGGFTYPMATPGYTF.

This clonotype was recorded at least ten times. The chain carries TRBV7-6 and TRBJ2-7, with TRBD1 identical over 8 bases. The CDR3 has 15 amino acids. Trimming at V came to 3 bases and at J to 5 bases, leaving 9 bases not matched to a gene. Germline CDR1 and CDR2: SGHVS and FNYEAQ. As DNA, the CDR3 is TGTGCCAGCAGCTTCAGGGGGCCCCCGGGTGACGAGCAGTACTTC. Its translation is CASSFRGPPGDEQYF.

V and J are TRBV6-2 or TRBV6-3 and TRBJ2-7; D possibly corresponds to TRBD2 (7 bases). This CDR3 is 16 amino acids long. V was shortened by 6 bases and J by 5 bases, with 23 bases between the two germline ends. CDR1 is MNHEY and CDR2 is SVGEGT in the germline V gene. CDR3: CASSGSGAGVPHEQYF. The CDR3 nucleotides are TGTGCCAGCAGCGGATCAGGGGCGGGAGTACCCCACGAGCAGTACTTC.

The chain recombines TRBV20-1 with TRBJ2-5; D possibly corresponds to TRBD1 (5 bases). V was clipped by 5 bases and J by 4 bases, with 17 bases between them. Germline values: CDR1 DFQATT, CDR2 SNEGSKA (reference sequence). The CDR3 is 14 residues long. CDR3 DNA: TGCAGTGCTTCTTGGTTACAGGTGGGAGAGACCCAGTACTTC. This translates into CSASWLQVGETQYF.

The sample holds a few counts of this clonotype. The chain links TRBV6-5 to TRBJ1-2, with D possibly being TRBD1 (5 bases). Trimming took 4 bases from V and 0 from J, leaving 12 bases between them. This CDR3 contains 15 residues. Germline loops: CDR1 MNHEY, CDR2 SVGAGI. The CDR3 sequence is CASSSKGTANYGYTF. In nucleotides, the CDR3 is TGTGCCAGCAGTTCGAAAGGGACGGCTAACTATGGCTACACCTTC.

This clonotype was seen ten or more times. The chain recombines TRBV2 with TRBJ1-4, with a weak D call TRBD1 (5 bases). This CDR3 has 14 residues. V dropped 6 bases and J dropped 8 bases, with 16 bases sitting between them. Per the germline V gene, CDR1 is SNHLY and CDR2 is FYNNEI. The CDR3 protein is CASSAGGTVEKLFF. The CDR3, as DNA: TGTGCCAGCAGCGCTGGGGGAACAGTAGAAAAACTGTTTTTT.